This T cell receptor beta chain was sequenced during a study of technical replicates of blood from a few donors. Data came from immunoSEQ multiplex PCR; TCRdb stores just in-frame clones and leaves some out. The repertoire has approximately 84,000 clones, roughly 98% of them found once; the top ten carry roughly 0.16%. The CDR3 runs 16 residues. Germline-derived CDR1 and CDR2 are ENHRY and SYGVKD. Trimming removed 0 bases from V and 4 bases from J, with 12 bases in between. Sequencing was done on a sample of T cells isolated from PBMCs. The sequence came from a human donor in good health. V and J are TRBV10-3 and TRBJ1-4, with D perhaps TRBD1 (6 bases). CDR3 sequence: CAISESRQAGNEKLFF. DNA for the CDR3: TGTGCCATCAGTGAGTCGAGACAGGCGGGTAATGAAAAACTGTTTTTT.